This entry is about one T cell receptor (beta chain). Antigen: not known. CD8 cells classed as naive were CD45RO-negative and positively selected for CCR7, excluding terminally differentiated effector memory CD45RA+ cells. Original methodology: There were no quality scores in the junction-only immunoSEQ sequences, so filtering differed. Sequencing used immunoSEQ multiplex PCR; TCRdb keeps in-frame clones, though not all of them. Clone size and V and J calls were adopted from that table, with D and trimming inferred from the DNA. The data show 750,000 to 1,000,000 clones, nearly 95% seen once. This specimen belongs to a study of shared clonotypes between healthy human individuals. The wider study: Three CD4 naive, three CD4 memory, two CD8 naive and one CD8 memory plate were used per donor.

Findings and caveats of the study: Naive subsets generally had larger estimated richness than memory subsets.

The ends were cut back, 3 bases at V and 4 bases at J, with 10 bases in the middle. Per germline, CDR1 SEHNR and CDR2 FQNEAQ (reference sequence). The length of the CDR3 is 14 residues. The origin of this receptor is a man aged 30 to 39 in good health. The gene calls are TRBV7-9 and TRBJ2-1; D is undetermined. Sequenced input: naive CD8+ T cells sorted from blood. As DNA, the CDR3 is TGTGCCAGCAGCTTTAAATCGGATTACAATGAGCAGTTCTTC. It codes for CASSFKSDYNEQFF.